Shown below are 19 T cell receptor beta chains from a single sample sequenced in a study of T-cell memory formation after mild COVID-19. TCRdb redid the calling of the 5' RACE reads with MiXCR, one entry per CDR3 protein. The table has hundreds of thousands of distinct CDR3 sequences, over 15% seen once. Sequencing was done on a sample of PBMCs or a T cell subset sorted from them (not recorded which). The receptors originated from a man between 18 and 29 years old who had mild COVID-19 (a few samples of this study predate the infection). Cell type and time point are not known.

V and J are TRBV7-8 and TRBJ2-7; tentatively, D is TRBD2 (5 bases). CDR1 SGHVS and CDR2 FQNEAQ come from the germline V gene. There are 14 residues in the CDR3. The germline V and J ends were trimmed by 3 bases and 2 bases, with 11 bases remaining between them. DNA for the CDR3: TGTGCCAGCAGCTTCGAGCGGATTACCTACGAGCAGTACTTC. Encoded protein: CASSFERITYEQYF.

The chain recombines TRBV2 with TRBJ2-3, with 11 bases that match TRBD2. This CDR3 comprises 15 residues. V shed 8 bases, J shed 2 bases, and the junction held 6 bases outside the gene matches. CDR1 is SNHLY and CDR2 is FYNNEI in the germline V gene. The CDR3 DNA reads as TGTGCCAGCGGGCCTAGCGGGGGGTACACAGATACGCAGTATTTT. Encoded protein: CASGPSGGYTDTQYF.

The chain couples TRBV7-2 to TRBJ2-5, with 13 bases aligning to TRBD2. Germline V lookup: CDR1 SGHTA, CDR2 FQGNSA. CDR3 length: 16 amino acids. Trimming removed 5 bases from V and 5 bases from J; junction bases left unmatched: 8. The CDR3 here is CASSPVLAGGPETQYF. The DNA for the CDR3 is TGTGCCAGCAGCCCCGTACTAGCGGGGGGGCCGGAGACCCAGTACTTC. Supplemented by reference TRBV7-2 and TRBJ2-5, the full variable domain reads GAGVSQSPSNKVTEKGKDVELRCDPISGHTALYWYRQSLGQGLEFLIYFQGNSAPDKSGLPSDRFSAERTGGSVSTLTIQRTQQEDSAVYLCASSPVLAGGPETQYFGPGTRLLVL.

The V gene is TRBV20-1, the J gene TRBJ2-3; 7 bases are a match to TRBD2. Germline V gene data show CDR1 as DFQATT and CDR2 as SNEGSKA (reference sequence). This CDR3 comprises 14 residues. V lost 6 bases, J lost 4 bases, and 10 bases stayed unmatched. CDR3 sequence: CSARRLAGADTQYF. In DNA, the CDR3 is TGCAGTGCCCGACGACTAGCAGGTGCAGATACGCAGTATTTT.

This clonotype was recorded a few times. The CDR3 DNA reads as TGTGCCAGTAGTATACAGTCGACAGGGGGCTATGGCTACACCTTC. Translation gives CASSIQSTGGYGYTF. The chain recombines TRBV19 with TRBJ1-2; TRBD1 matches at 9 bases. Trimming at V came to 2 bases and at J to 4 bases, leaving 5 bases not matched to a gene. Germline V gene lookup returns CDR1 LNHDA and CDR2 SQIVND (reference sequence). The CDR3 covers 15 residues.

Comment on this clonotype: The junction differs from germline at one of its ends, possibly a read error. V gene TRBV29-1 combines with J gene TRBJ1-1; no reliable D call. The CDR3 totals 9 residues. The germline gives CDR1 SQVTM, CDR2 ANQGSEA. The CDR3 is CSVELVEVF. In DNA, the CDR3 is TGCAGCGTTGAATTGGTAGAGGTCTTT. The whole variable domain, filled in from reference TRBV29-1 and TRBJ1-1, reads SAVISQKPSRDICQRGTSLTIQCQVDSQVTMMFWYRQQPGQSLTLIATANQGSEATYESGFVIDKFPISRPNLTFSTLTVSNMSPEDSSIYLCSVELVEVFGQGTRLTVV.

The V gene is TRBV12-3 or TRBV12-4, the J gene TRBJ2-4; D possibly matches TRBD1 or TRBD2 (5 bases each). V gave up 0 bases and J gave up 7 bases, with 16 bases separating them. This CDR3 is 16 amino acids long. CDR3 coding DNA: TGTGCCAGCAGTTTAGCAGCCGGGACCCTCGGTAACATTCAGTACTTC. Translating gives CASSLAAGTLGNIQYF.

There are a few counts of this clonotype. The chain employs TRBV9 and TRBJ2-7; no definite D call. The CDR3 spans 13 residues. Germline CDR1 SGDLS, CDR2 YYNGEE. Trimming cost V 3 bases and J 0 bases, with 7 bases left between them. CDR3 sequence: CASSGRNSYEQYF. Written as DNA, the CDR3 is TGTGCCAGCAGCGGACGGAACTCCTACGAGCAGTACTTC.

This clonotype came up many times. The CDR3 region has the DNA TGTGCCAGCAGCCCGGACAGTCTCGAGCAGTACGTC. As protein: CASSPDSLEQYV. The chain has TRBV11-2 and TRBJ2-7; D possibly corresponds to TRBD1 (6 bases). Germline V gene lookup returns CDR1 SGHAT and CDR2 FQNNGV. V dropped 5 bases and J dropped 6 bases, with 11 bases sitting between them. The CDR3 runs 12 residues.

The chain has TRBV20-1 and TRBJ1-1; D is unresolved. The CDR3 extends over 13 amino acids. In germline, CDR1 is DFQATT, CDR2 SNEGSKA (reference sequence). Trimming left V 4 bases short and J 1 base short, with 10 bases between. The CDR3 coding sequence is TGCAGTGCTAATAACGGGAGGAACACTGAAGCTTTCTTT. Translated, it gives CSANNGRNTEAFF.

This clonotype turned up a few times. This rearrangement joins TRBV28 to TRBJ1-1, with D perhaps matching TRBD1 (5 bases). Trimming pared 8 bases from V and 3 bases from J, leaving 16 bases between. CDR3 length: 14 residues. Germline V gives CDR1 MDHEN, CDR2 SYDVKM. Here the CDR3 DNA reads TGTGCCAGCGGTACTCAGGGATTTTACACTGAAGCTTTCTTT. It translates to CASGTQGFYTEAFF.

The CDR3 loop reads CASRGLSYSNQPQHF. DNA for the CDR3: TGTGCCAGTAGGGGCCTTTCGTATAGCAATCAGCCCCAGCATTTT. V usage is TRBV19 and J usage is TRBJ1-5; unclear D gene. V dropped 6 bases and J dropped 0 bases, with 12 bases sitting between them. Germline assignment: CDR1 LNHDA and CDR2 SQIVND (reference sequence). CDR3 size: 15 residues.

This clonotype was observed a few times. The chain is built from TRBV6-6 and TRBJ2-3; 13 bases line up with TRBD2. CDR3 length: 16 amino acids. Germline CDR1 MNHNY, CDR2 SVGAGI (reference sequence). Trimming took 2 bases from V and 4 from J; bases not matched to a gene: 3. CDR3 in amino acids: CASSYPGLAGPDTQYF. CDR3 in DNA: TGTGCCAGCAGTTACCCGGGACTAGCGGGGCCAGATACGCAGTATTTT.

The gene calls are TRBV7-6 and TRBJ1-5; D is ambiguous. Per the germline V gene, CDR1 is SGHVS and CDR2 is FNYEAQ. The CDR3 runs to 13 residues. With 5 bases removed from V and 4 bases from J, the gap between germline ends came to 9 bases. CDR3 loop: CASSPDWNQPQHF. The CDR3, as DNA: TGTGCCAGCAGCCCGGATTGGAATCAGCCCCAGCATTTT.

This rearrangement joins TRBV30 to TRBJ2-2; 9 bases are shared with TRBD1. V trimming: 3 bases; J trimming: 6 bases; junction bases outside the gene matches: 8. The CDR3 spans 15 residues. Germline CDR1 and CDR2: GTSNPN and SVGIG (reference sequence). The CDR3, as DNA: TGTGCCTGGAGGAACTCGGGACAGGGCTCCGGGGAGCTGTTTTTT. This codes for CAWRNSGQGSGELFF.

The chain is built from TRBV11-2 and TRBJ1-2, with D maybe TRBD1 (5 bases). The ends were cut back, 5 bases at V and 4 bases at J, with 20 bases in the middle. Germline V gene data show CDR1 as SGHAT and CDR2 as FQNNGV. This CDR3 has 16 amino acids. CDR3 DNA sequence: TGTGCCAGCAGCCAGATTCAGGGAAGAGGGGCCTATGGCTACACCTTC. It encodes CASSQIQGRGAYGYTF.

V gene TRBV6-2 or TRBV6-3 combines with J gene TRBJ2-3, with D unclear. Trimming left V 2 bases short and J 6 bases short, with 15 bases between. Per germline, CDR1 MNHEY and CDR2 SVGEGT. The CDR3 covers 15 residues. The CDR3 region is CASSYAGVEDDTQYF. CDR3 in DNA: TGTGCCAGCAGTTACGCTGGGGTCGAGGATGATACGCAGTATTTT.

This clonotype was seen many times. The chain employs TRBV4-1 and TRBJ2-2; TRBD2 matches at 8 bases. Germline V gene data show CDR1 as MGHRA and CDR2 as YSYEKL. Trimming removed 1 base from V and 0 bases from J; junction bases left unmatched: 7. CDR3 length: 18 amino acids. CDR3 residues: CASSQVLLAGSNTGELFF. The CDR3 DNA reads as TGCGCCAGCAGCCAAGTTCTCCTAGCGGGTTCGAACACCGGGGAGCTGTTTTTT.

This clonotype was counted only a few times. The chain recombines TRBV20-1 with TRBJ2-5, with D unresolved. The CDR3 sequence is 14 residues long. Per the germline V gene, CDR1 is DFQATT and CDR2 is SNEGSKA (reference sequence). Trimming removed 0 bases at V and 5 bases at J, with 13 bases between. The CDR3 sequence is CSARDRMSGETQYF. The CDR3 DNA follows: TGCAGTGCTAGAGATCGCATGTCCGGGGAGACCCAGTACTTC.